The 9 T cell receptor beta chains below were found in one sample sequenced in a study of cytomegalovirus exposure and HLA in healthy donors. The PCR employed 60 Vbeta primers together with 13 Jbeta primers. The repertoire was sequenced with immunoSEQ multiplex PCR; TCRdb's copy has only in-frame clones and lacks some. Among about 130,000 clones listed, about 8.5% were seen once. Sequencing was performed on PBMCs. These TCRs come from a man in his forties in good health and CMV-seronegative.

The chain combines TRBV5-1 with TRBJ1-1; tentatively, D is TRBD1 (5 bases). CDR1 and CDR2 (germline): SGHRS, YFSETQ. CDR3 size: 15 residues. Trimming stripped 0 bases from V and 0 bases from J, with 9 bases between. CDR3 nucleotide sequence: TGCGCCAGCAGCTTGGCCCAGGGCTTGAACACTGAAGCTTTCTTT. Translated: CASSLAQGLNTEAFF.

The rearrangement uses TRBV27 and TRBJ1-6; D remains unclear. In germline, CDR1 is MNHEY, CDR2 SMNVEV (reference sequence). The CDR3 is 14 amino acids. V gave up 6 bases and J gave up 0 bases, with 6 bases separating them. CDR3 amino acids: CASRKSSYNSPLHF. The DNA for the CDR3 is TGTGCCAGCAGGAAGAGCTCCTATAATTCACCCCTCCACTTT.

The V and J genes are TRBV19 and TRBJ1-1, with 7 positions matching TRBD1. The CDR3 covers 15 residues. V shed 5 bases, J shed 1 base, and the junction held 7 bases outside the gene matches. CDR1 and CDR2 from the germline V gene are LNHDA and SQIVND (reference sequence). The CDR3 nucleotides read TGTGCCAGTAGTCTTGGAGGGGGCGCGAACACTGAAGCTTTCTTT. This codes for CASSLGGGANTEAFF.

This rearrangement joins TRBV15 to TRBJ1-4; D call uncertain. Trimming left V 3 bases short and J 8 bases short, with 10 bases between. CDR1 and CDR2 (germline): LNHNV, YYDKDF (reference sequence). The CDR3 is made up of 13 amino acids. The CDR3 DNA sequence: TGTGCCACCAGCAGCCCGGTTGAAGAAAAACTGTTTTTT. As protein: CATSSPVEEKLFF.

Only a few counts were recorded for this clone. V usage is TRBV5-4 and J usage is TRBJ2-3, with a weak D call TRBD2 (7 bases). Germline loops: CDR1 SGHNT, CDR2 YYREEE (reference sequence). This CDR3 spans 16 amino acids. V was clipped by 0 bases and J by 3 bases, with 14 bases between them. The CDR3 nucleotides read TGTGCCAGCAGCTTGGGAGGGGGGGGGCCGACAGATACGCAGTATTTT. This codes for CASSLGGGGPTDTQYF. Drawing the rest from reference TRBV5-4 and TRBJ2-3, the complete variable domain is ETGVTQSPTHLIKTRGQQVTLRCSSQSGHNTVSWYQQALGQGPQFIFQYYREEENGRGNFPPRFSGLQFPNYSSELNVNALELDDSALYLCASSLGGGGPTDTQYFGPGTRLTVL.

A few counts support this clone. This sequence joins TRBV5-1 and TRBJ2-2, with TRBD2 identical over 13 bases. After removal of 3 bases from V and 6 bases from J, the junction contained 5 bases not matched to a gene. Germline lookup yields CDR1 SGHRS and CDR2 YFSETQ. CDR3 length: 16 amino acids. The CDR3: CASSYTSGGAAGELFF. In nucleotides, the CDR3 is TGCGCCAGCAGCTACACTAGCGGGGGGGCCGCCGGGGAGCTGTTTTTT.

The rearrangement joins TRBV4-1 to TRBJ2-7, with D maybe TRBD2 (5 bases). Germline CDR1 reads MGHRA; CDR2 reads YSYEKL. The CDR3 extends over 13 amino acids. The germline V and J ends were trimmed by 4 bases and 6 bases, with 13 bases remaining between them. The CDR3 nucleotides read TGCGCCAGCAGCCCTACCCCGGGGTCCGAGCAGTACTTC. This gives the protein CASSPTPGSEQYF.

This clone has ten or more counts. V is TRBV19 and J is TRBJ2-1; D is ambiguous. The germline gives CDR1 LNHDA, CDR2 SQIVND (reference sequence). Trimming took 3 bases from V and 3 from J, leaving 9 bases between them. The CDR3 spans 14 residues. CDR3 sequence (DNA): TGTGCCAGTAGTATCCCGCAGGACTACAATGAGCAGTTCTTC. Protein: CASSIPQDYNEQFF. The whole variable domain, filled in from reference TRBV19 and TRBJ2-1, reads DGGITQSPKYLFRKEGQNVTLSCEQNLNHDAMYWYRQDPGQGLRLIYYSQIVNDFQKGDIAEGYSVSREKKESFPLTVTSAQKNPTAFYLCASSIPQDYNEQFFGPGTRLTVL.

This clone turned up a few times. The V and J genes are TRBV7-9 and TRBJ2-3, with D possibly TRBD2 on 7 matching bases. Trimming took 4 bases from V and 2 from J, leaving 19 bases between them. Germline CDR1 and CDR2: SEHNR and FQNEAQ (reference sequence). This CDR3 spans 17 amino acids. The CDR3 nucleotides are TGTGCCAGCAGCTCCGATCTCGCGGGGGCGATCACAGATACGCAGTATTTT. Translating it yields CASSSDLAGAITDTQYF.